A single sample is the source of the 5 T cell receptor beta chains below, sequenced in a study of blood T cell repertoires in COVID-19. Profiled with immunoSEQ multiplex PCR; TCRdb holds only in-frame clones, not every one. The sample records about 100,000 clones, about nine tenths being singletons. Sequenced material: peripheral blood. All receptors come from a man between 65 and 85 years old with acute or convalescent COVID-19.

V and J are TRBV18 and TRBJ1-2; 7 bases are shared with TRBD1. V shed 3 bases and J 4 bases; nucleotides not matched to a gene: 14. The V gene's germline CDR1 is KGHSH and CDR2 LQKENI. The CDR3 totals 17 residues. CDR3 DNA: TGTGCCAGCTCACCGCCCCACTTAAGGGGGCCCGGCTATGGCTACACCTTC. Translation: CASSPPHLRGPGYGYTF.

The chain carries TRBV7-2 and TRBJ1-2; D is unresolved. The V end was cut by 3 bases, the J end by 3 bases, with 8 bases between. The CDR3 is 13 residues long. Germline V gives CDR1 SGHTA, CDR2 FQGNSA. The CDR3 here is CASSFQADYGYTF. CDR3 DNA sequence: TGTGCCAGCAGCTTCCAGGCAGACTATGGCTACACCTTC.

This clone was picked up a small number of times. The chain joins TRBV19 to TRBJ2-5, with D perhaps matching TRBD1 (6 bases). The V gene's germline CDR1 is LNHDA and CDR2 SQIVND (reference sequence). Trimming took off 9 bases at V and 4 bases at J, with 12 bases between the two ends. The CDR3 extends over 12 amino acids. The CDR3 DNA follows: TGTGCCAGCCGACAGGCCGGAGAGACCCAGTACTTC. Protein: CASRQAGETQYF.

V gene TRBV11-3 combines with J gene TRBJ2-1; D is ambiguous. Between the trimmed V and J ends, which lost 2 bases and 6 bases, there was a span of 11 bases. The V gene's germline CDR1 is SGHNT and CDR2 YENEEA. This CDR3 spans 14 amino acids. As DNA, the CDR3 is TGTGCCAGCAGCTTATACACAGTCGTCAATGAGCAGTTCTTC. As protein: CASSLYTVVNEQFF.

The rearrangement uses TRBV3-1 (or the pseudogene TRBV3-2) and TRBJ2-1, with 12 nucleotides matching TRBD2. The CDR3 length is 16 residues. Per the germline V gene, CDR1 is LGHDT and CDR2 is YNNKEL (reference sequence). With V trimmed by 4 bases and J by 8 bases, 9 bases remained unmatched. The CDR3 sequence is CASSLLTSGSQDEQFF. The CDR3 DNA reads TGTGCCAGCAGCCTACTGACTAGCGGGAGTCAAGATGAGCAGTTCTTC.